This T cell receptor (beta chain) was documented in a study of Ad26.COV2.S vaccination and SARS-CoV-2 variants (dated by TCRdb to the early 2020s). Background for the entire study: Vaccine-arm donors were drawn from COV1001, a multicentre, randomized, double-blind, placebo-controlled phase I-IIa trial of Ad26.COV2.S in healthy adults. The specificity and breadth of SARS-CoV-2-reactive T cell receptors after Ad26.COV2.S vaccination were assessed by TCRbeta repertoire sequencing. Investigators remained blinded to trial group allocation during experiments and outcome assessment. A total of 32 samples were included in the TCR-sequenced set, comprising some 20 Ad26.COV2.S vaccine recipients, 5 placebo recipients and 8 SARS-CoV-2 convalescent individuals. Participants in the trial were split at random into five groups of five each, receiving low-dose or high-dose Ad26.COV2.S once or twice, or else placebo on both occasions. Dosing of Ad26.COV2.S was intramuscular, at either 5x10^10 or 1x10^11 viral particles, delivered as one shot or as two shots spaced 56 days apart.

Results the study describes overall, beyond this receptor: Comparable non-spike TCR breadth was observed between vaccine and placebo recipients, consistent with only spike being contained in the vaccine. The study lacked the statistical power to compare responses across vaccine doses or regimens. Compared with placebo recipients, Ad26.COV2.S recipients showed higher spike-specific TCR breadth (P = 0.0014). After vaccination, substantial breadth of spike-specific CD8+ and CD4+ T cell responses was reported. The authors noted that total T cell responses may have been underestimated by the TCR breadth and depth analyses.

TCRbeta CDR3 regions were sequenced with the immunoSEQ Assay. After extraction, genomic DNA underwent amplification by bias-controlled multiplex PCR, followed by high-throughput sequencing. Under the source paper's analysis protocol: Collapsing and filtering of sequences were performed to quantify the absolute abundance of each unique TCRbeta CDR3 region. T cell fraction was estimated by normalizing TCRbeta template counts to usable DNA, which was measured by amplifying reference genes present in all nucleated cells. Repertoire TCRs were annotated as SARS-CoV-2-specific by exact matching of V gene, CDR3 amino acid sequence and J gene to a known reactive TCR set. The reference SARS-CoV-2 TCR set was derived from MIRA and filtered for enrichment in COVID-19-positive ImmuneCODE repertoires, a step that removed public or cross-reactive TCRs. Based on the MIRA antigens, annotated TCRs were further analysed at the level of specific ORF or position within ORF. Breadth was defined as annotated unique rearrangements over total unique productive rearrangements; depth was the summed frequency of those rearrangements. Two-sided Wilcoxon rank-sum tests were used to compare TCR breadth between groups. TCRdb limited this immuneACCESS table to in-frame rearrangements with V and J called. A share of clones is missing; checked studies link under half to unresolved V genes, and the rest is unexplained. That table furnishes V, J and clone size, whereas the DNA furnished D and trimming. Here the sample has about 420,000 clones; 88% occur a single time. The ten biggest clones cover 3.6% of the sample.

V and J are truncated by 8 bases and 2 bases respectively, leaving an intervening sequence of 16 bases. The CDR3 sequence holds 16 residues, the cysteine and phenylalanine included. The only DNA kept is the CDR3, 48 bases in frame from the first base. The germline V gene sets CDR1 to SGHTA and CDR2 to FQGNSA. Reading the label with the study, this specimen's treatment or condition is: roughly 18 received Ad26.COV2.S at low or high dose, single or two shots; about 5 received placebo; per-sample allocation not given. For vaccine and placebo recipients, repertoires were sequenced using samples collected on day 63 after the first injection. In Cohort 1b, 20 to 25 adults aged 18-55 years were enrolled at a single site in Boston, USA, between 29 July and 7 August 2020. Ad26.COV2.S was a replication-incompetent adenovirus type 26 vector expressing a prefusion-stabilized SARS-CoV-2 spike protein from the original Wuhan strain.

This clone was counted between two and nine times. Its antigen remains undetermined. No base quality information exists; no much larger clone differs at one position. This clonotype was obtained from a person aged 18-60 years who received the Ad26.COV2.S COVID-19 vaccine or a placebo. The rearranged segments are TRBV7-2 and TRBJ1-6; TRBD1 is perhaps the D gene, given 6 matching bases. The material sequenced was peripheral blood, taken in a trial of Ad26.COV2.S vaccine versus placebo. This receptor has the CDR3 CASRGHSKPYNSPLHF. At the DNA level, the sequence is TGTGCCAGCCGGGGACACTCAAAACCCTATAATTCACCCCTCCACTTT.